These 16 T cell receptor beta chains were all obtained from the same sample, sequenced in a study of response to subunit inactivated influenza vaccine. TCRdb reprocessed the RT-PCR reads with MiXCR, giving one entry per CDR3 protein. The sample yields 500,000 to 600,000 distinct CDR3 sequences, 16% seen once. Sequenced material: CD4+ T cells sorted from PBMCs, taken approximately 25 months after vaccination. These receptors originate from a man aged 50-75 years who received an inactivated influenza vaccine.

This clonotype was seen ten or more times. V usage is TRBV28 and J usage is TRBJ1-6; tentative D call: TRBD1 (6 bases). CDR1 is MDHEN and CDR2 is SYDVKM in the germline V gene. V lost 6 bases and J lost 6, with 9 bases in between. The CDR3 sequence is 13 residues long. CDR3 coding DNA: TGTGCCAGCAGACAGGGTTCTAATTCACCCCTCCACTTT. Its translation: CASRQGSNSPLHF.

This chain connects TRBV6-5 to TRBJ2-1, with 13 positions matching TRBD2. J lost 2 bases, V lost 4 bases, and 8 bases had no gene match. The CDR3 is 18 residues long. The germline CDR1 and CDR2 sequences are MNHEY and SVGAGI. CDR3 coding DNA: TGTGCCAGCAGTTTGGGACTAGCGGGGCACCGGCCCTACAATGAGCAGTTCTTC. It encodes CASSLGLAGHRPYNEQFF.

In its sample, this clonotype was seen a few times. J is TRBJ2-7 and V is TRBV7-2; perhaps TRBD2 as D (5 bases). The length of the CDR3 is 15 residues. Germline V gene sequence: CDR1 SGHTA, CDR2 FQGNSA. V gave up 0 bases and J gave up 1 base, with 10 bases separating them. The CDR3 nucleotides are TGTGCCAGCAGCTTAGCGGCCAGACTATCCTACGAGCAGTACTTC. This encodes CASSLAARLSYEQYF.

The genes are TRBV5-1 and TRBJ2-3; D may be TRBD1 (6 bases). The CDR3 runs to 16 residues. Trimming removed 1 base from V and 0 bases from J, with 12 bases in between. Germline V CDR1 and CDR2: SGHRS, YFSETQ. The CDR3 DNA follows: TGCGCCAGCAGCTTGTGGGGGCCCCGAAGCACAGATACGCAGTATTTT. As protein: CASSLWGPRSTDTQYF.

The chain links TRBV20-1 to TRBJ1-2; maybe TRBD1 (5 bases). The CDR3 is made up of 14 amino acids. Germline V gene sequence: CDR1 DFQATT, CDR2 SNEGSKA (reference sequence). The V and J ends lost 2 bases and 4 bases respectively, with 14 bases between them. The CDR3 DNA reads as TGCAGTGCTAGAAAAACCGGGGCGGCCTATGGCTACACCTTC. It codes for CSARKTGAAYGYTF.

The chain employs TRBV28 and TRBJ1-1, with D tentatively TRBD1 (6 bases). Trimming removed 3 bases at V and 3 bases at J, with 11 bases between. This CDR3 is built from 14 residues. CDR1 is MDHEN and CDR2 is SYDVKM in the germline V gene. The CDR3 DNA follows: TGTGCCAGCAGTTTCCCCCACAGGGACACTGAAGCTTTCTTT. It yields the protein CASSFPHRDTEAFF.

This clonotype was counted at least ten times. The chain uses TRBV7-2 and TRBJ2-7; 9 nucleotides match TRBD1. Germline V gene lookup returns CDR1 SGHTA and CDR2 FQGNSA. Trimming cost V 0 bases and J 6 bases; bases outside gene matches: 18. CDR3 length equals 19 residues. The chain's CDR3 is CASSLARTGTGTSLREQYF. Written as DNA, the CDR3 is TGTGCCAGCAGCTTAGCCCGGACAGGGACAGGGACTTCTCTCCGCGAGCAGTACTTC. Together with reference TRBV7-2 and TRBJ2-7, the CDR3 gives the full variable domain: GAGVSQSPSNKVTEKGKDVELRCDPISGHTALYWYRQSLGQGLEFLIYFQGNSAPDKSGLPSDRFSAERTGGSVSTLTIQRTQQEDSAVYLCASSLARTGTGTSLREQYFGPGTRLTVT.

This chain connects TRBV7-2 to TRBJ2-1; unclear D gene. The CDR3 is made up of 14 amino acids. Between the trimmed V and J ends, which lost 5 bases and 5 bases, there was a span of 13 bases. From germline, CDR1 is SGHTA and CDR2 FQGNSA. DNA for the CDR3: TGTGCCAGCAGCAGAAGTCTCGCGGACAATGAGCAGTTCTTC. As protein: CASSRSLADNEQFF.

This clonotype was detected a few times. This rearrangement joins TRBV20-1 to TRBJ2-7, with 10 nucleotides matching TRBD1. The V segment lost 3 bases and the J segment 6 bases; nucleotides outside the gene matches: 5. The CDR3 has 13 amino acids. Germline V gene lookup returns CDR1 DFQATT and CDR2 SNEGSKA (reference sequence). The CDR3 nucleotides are TGCAGTGCTAGTGCCCGGACAGGGGGCGAGCAGTACTTC. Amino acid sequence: CSASARTGGEQYF.

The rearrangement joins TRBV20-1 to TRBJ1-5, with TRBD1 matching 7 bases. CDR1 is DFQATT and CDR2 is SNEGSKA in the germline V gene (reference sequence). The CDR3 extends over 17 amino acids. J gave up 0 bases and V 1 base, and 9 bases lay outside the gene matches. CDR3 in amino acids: CSARGVSRGYSNQPQHF. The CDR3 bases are TGCAGTGCTAGAGGGGTAAGCAGGGGGTATAGCAATCAGCCCCAGCATTTT.

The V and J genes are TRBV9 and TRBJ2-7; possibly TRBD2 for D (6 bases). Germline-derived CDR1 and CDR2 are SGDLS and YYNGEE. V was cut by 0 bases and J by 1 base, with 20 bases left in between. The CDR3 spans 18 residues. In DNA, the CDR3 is TGTGCCAGCAGCGTAGGGACCGCCGGGCGGGGTTTTTCCTACGAGCAGTACTTC. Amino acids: CASSVGTAGRGFSYEQYF.

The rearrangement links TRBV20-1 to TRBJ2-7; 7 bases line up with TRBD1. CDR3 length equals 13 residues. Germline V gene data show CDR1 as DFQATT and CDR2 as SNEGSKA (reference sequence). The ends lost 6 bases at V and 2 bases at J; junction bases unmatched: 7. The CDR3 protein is CSAARGQAYEQYF. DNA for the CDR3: TGCAGTGCCGCAAGGGGGCAGGCCTACGAGCAGTACTTC.

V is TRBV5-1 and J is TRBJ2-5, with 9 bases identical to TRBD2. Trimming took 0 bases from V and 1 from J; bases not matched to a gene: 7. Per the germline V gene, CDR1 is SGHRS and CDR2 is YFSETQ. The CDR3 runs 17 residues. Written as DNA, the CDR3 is TGCGCCAGCAGCTTGGCTCTTAGCGGGGGCCGCCAAGAGACCCAGTACTTC. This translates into CASSLALSGGRQETQYF.

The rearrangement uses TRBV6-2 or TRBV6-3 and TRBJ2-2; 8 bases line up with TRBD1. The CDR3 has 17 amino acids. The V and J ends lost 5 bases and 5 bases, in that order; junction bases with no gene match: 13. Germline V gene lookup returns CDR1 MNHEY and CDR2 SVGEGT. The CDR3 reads CASSPPTGTGLTGELFF. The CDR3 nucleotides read TGTGCCAGCAGTCCACCTACCGGGACAGGTTTAACCGGGGAGCTGTTTTTT.

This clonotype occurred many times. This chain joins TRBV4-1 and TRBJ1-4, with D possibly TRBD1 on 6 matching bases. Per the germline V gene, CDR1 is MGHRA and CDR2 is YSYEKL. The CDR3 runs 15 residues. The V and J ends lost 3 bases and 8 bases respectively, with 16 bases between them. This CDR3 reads CASSQGRAGDEKLFF. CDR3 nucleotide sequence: TGCGCCAGCAGCCAGGGCAGGGCAGGGGACGAAAAACTGTTTTTT.

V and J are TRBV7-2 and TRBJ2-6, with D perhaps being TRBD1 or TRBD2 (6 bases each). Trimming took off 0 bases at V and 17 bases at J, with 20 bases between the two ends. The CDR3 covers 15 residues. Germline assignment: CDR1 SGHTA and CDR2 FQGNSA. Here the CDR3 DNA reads TGTGCCAGCAGCTTAGCCAGGGGCGCGGCGGGGCTTTTGACTTTC. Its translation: CASSLARGAAGLLTF.